The 2 T cell receptor beta chains presented below share a single source sample, sequenced in a study of CD8 T cells in Susac syndrome. Random hexamers served to reverse transcribe roughly 0.5 to 1 ug RNA. TCRdb recomputed calls from the immunoSEQ multiplex PCR reads with MiXCR, one row per CDR3 protein. The table shows some 130,000 distinct CDR3 sequences, with approximately 95% occurring only once. Sequenced sample: CD8+ T cells from PBMCs. The receptors derive from a human donor with Susac syndrome.

The CDR3 loop reads CASSSSRDRKTQYF. CDR3 DNA: TGTGCCAGCAGTTCCTCCAGGGACAGAAAGACCCAGTACTTC. The chain has TRBV6-6 and TRBJ2-5; 7 bases match TRBD1. The ends lost 4 bases at V and 6 bases at J; junction bases unmatched: 8. The CDR3 length is 14 residues. From germline, CDR1 is MNHNY and CDR2 SVGAGI (reference sequence).

The chain carries TRBV11-2 and TRBJ2-1, with D hard to call. This CDR3 region has 14 residues. Deletions cut 5 bases from V and 0 bases from J, with 8 bases between. Germline V gives CDR1 SGHAT, CDR2 FQNNGV. The CDR3 reads CASSLPSSYNEQFF. CDR3 coding DNA: TGTGCCAGCAGCCTTCCAAGCTCCTACAATGAGCAGTTCTTC.